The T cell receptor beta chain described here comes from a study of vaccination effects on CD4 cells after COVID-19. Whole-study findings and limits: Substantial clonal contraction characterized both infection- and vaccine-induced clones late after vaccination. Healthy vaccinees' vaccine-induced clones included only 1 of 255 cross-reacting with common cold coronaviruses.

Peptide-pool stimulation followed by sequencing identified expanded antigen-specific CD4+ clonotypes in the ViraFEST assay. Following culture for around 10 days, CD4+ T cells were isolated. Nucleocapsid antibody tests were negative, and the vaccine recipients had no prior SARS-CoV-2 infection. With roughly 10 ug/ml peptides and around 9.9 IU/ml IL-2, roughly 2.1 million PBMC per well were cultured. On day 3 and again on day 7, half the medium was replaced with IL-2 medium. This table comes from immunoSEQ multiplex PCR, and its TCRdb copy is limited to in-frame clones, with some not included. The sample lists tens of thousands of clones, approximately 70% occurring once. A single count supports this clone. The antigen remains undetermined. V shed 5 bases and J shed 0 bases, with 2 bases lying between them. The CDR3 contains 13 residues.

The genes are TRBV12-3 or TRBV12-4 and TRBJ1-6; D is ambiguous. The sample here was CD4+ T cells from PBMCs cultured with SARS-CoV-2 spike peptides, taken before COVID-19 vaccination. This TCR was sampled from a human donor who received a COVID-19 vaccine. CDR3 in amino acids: CASSGSYNSPLHF. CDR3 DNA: TGTGCCAGCAGTGGCTCCTATAATTCACCCCTCCACTTT.